This T cell receptor beta chain derives from a study of cytomegalovirus exposure and HLA in healthy donors. Study-wide results and limits: In vitro, three CMV-associated chains proved specific for CMV antigens. An Asian-associated ancestry cluster reportedly showed fewer N-insertions than the roughly 700-donor mean in a later analysis. Across all donors, roughly uniform sequencing depth was an assumption of the presence/absence analyses. TCR beta chains numbering some 160 were designated cytomegalovirus-associated.

J gave up 3 bases and V 3 bases, and 4 bases lay outside the gene matches. The CDR3 runs to 14 residues. Germline loops: CDR1 SGHNT, CDR2 YYREEE (reference sequence). With regard to this clone: The antigen remains undetermined.

PCR used 60 Vbeta primers and 13 Jbeta primers. Profiled with immunoSEQ multiplex PCR; TCRdb holds only in-frame clones, not every one. Of hundreds of thousands of clones in the sample, around 80% are singletons; the top ten hold around 2.8%. The chain joins TRBV5-4 to TRBJ1-1; 8 positions agree with TRBD1. The sequence derives from an older woman in good health and CMV-seropositive. Sample: PBMCs. This chain's CDR3 is CASSYDRGDTEAFF. CDR3 DNA: TGTGCCAGCAGCTACGACAGGGGTGACACTGAAGCTTTCTTT.